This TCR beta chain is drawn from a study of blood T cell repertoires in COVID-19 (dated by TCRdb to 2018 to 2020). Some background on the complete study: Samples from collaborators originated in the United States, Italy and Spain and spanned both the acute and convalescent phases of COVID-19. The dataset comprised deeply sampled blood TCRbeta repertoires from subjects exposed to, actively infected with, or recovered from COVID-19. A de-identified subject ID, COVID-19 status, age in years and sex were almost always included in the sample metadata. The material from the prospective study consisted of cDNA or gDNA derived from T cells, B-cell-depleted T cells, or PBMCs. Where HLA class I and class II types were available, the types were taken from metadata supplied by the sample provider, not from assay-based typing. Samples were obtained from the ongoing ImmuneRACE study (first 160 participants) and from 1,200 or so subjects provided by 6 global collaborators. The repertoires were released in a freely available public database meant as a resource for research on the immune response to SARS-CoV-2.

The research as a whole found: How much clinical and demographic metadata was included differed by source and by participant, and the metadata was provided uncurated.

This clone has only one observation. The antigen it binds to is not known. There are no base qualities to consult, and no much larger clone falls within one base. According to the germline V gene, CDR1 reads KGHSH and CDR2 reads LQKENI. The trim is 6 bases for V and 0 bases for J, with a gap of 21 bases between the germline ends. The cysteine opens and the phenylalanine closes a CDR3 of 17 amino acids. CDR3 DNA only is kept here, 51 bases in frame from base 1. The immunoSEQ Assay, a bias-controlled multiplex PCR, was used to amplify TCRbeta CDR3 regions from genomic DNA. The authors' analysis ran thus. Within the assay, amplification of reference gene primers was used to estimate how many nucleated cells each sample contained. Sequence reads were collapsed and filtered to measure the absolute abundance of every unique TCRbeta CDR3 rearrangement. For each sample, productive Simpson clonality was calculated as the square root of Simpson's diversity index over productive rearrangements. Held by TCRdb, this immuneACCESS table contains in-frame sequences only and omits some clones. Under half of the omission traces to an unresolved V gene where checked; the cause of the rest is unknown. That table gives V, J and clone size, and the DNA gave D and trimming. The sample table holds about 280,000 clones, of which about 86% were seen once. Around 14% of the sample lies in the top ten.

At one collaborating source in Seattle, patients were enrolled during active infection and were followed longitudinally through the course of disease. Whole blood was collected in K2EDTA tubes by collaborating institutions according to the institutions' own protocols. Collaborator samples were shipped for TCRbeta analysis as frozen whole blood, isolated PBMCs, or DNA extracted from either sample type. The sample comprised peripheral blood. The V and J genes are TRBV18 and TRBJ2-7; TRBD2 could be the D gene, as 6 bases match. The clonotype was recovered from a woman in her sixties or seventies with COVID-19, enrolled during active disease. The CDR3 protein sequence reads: CASSPSLGTSSSYEQYF. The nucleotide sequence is TGTGCCAGCTCCCCTTCTCTCGGGACTTCGAGCTCCTACGAGCAGTACTTC.